This T cell receptor (delta chain) was identified in a study of γδ T cells in repeated Plasmodium falciparum infection. TCRdb fed the multiplex PCR reads to CATT. This table has tens of thousands of delta-chain clones, approximately 1.4% appearing once. Gammadelta T cells were flow-sorted from PBMC into Vgamma9/Vdelta2+ and Vdelta2-negative populations for bulk analysis. V was shortened by 3 bases and J by 10 bases, with 26 bases between the two germline ends. Germline CDR1 and CDR2: GEAIGNYY and EKD. CDR3 length equals 16 residues. This clone has a count of ten or more. This likely came from a read error, as a far larger clone is one base away. At the DNA level, this CDR3 is encoded by other sequences in the same sample as well.

The clonotype comes from a pool of human donors (malaria-infected and uninfected, not separated). Sequencing used gamma-delta T cells from blood. The chain joins TRDV2 to TRDJ1; a weak D match, TRDD3 (6 bases). In the absence of a J gene in TCRdb, the DNA was matched to germline to assign it here. CDR3 DNA sequence: TGTGCCTGTGACGACATGTCCCCGGGGCGGGATAGGGGACTCATCTTT. It yields the protein CACDDMSPGRDRGLIF.